These T cell receptor beta chains were read from a single sample in a study of T cell responses to AZD1222 COVID-19 vaccine. Profiling relied on immunoSEQ multiplex PCR, and the TCRdb table lists in-frame clones only, not all of them. The table includes some 80,000 clones, more than 70% detected once. Here the sequenced sample was peripheral blood, taken 28 days after the second dose of the MenACWY control vaccine. The receptors derive from an adult who received the MenACWY meningococcal vaccine as a control. Both conserved end residues are part of each CDR3. Each record gives: D gene, J gene, clone size, V gene, CDR3 protein, CDR3 DNA. D genes are given only for firm matches. Expanded clones are given a class, and other clones once, few, many or no size at all.

D: -
J: TRBJ1-1
size: -
V: TRBV27
CDR3: CASSLAGGAAEAFF
DNA: TGTGCCAGCAGTTTGGCTGGGGGGGCGGCTGAAGCTTTCTTT

D: -
J: TRBJ1-1
size: -
V: TRBV4-1
CDR3: CASSQDRRERAEAFF
DNA: TGCGCCAGCAGCCAAGATCGCAGGGAGAGGGCTGAAGCTTTCTTT

D: -
J: TRBJ2-2
size: -
V: TRBV6-5
CDR3: CASSRVAGELFF
DNA: TGTGCCAGCAGCCGGGTTGCCGGGGAGCTGTTTTTT

D: TRBD2
J: TRBJ2-7
size: -
V: TRBV7-9
CDR3: CASSGTSGGYEQYF
DNA: TGTGCCAGCAGCGGGACTAGCGGGGGGTACGAGCAGTACTTC

D: -
J: TRBJ1-2
size: -
V: TRBV19
CDR3: CASSVAGISYGYTF
DNA: TGTGCCAGTAGTGTGGCAGGAATCTCCTATGGCTACACCTTC

D: -
J: TRBJ1-3
size: -
V: TRBV30
CDR3: CAWSVIPGAGNTIYF
DNA: TGTGCCTGGAGTGTAATCCCAGGTGCTGGAAACACCATATATTTT

D: TRBD1
J: TRBJ1-5
size: -
V: TRBV6-5
CDR3: CASSLDRGNQPQHF
DNA: TGTGCCAGCAGCCTTGACAGGGGCAATCAGCCCCAGCATTTT

D: -
J: TRBJ1-6
size: few
V: TRBV18
CDR3: CASSPGGATVYNSPLHF
DNA: TGTGCCAGCTCACCAGGCGGAGCGACTGTATACAATTCACCCCTCCACTTT

D: TRBD1
J: TRBJ2-7
size: -
V: TRBV5-1
CDR3: CASSPDQDRGYEQYF
DNA: TGCGCCAGCAGCCCGGACCAGGACAGGGGGTACGAGCAGTACTTC

D: -
J: TRBJ2-1
size: -
V: TRBV6-1
CDR3: CASSEVRASYNEQFF
DNA: TGTGCCAGCAGTGAAGTCAGGGCTTCCTACAATGAGCAGTTCTTC

D: -
J: TRBJ2-1
size: -
V: TRBV7-2
CDR3: CASSLAAGVNEQFF
DNA: TGTGCCAGCAGCTTAGCAGCAGGGGTAAATGAGCAGTTCTTC

D: -
J: TRBJ2-7
size: many
V: TRBV28
CDR3: CASSSGQTFLSYEQYF
DNA: TGTGCCAGCAGTTCCGGACAGACTTTTCTCTCCTACGAGCAGTACTTC

D: -
J: TRBJ2-7
size: -
V: TRBV5-4
CDR3: CASSSEQGFNEQYF
DNA: TGTGCCAGCAGCTCCGAACAGGGATTCAACGAGCAGTACTTC

D: TRBD1
J: TRBJ1-1
size: -
V: TRBV4-3
CDR3: CASSLNRGQTEAFF
DNA: TGCGCCAGCAGCCTCAACAGGGGGCAGACTGAAGCTTTCTTT

D: -
J: TRBJ2-5
size: -
V: TRBV4-3
CDR3: CASSPPGARETQYF
DNA: TGCGCCAGCAGCCCTCCAGGGGCACGAGAGACCCAGTACTTC

D: TRBD1
J: TRBJ2-1
size: -
V: TRBV6-1
CDR3: CASSANRGSSYNEQFF
DNA: TGTGCCAGCAGTGCCAACAGGGGAAGCTCCTACAATGAGCAGTTCTTC

D: -
J: TRBJ1-1
size: -
V: TRBV7-3
CDR3: CASSLDPGGLTEAFF
DNA: TGTGCCAGCAGCTTAGATCCCGGGGGGCTTACTGAAGCTTTCTTT

D: TRBD2
J: TRBJ2-1
size: few
V: TRBV11-2
CDR3: CASRSSSGGAEEQFF
DNA: TGTGCCAGCAGGTCATCTAGCGGGGGGGCAGAGGAGCAGTTCTTC

D: -
J: TRBJ2-6
size: -
V: TRBV28
CDR3: CASSLFGGSGANVLTF
DNA: TGTGCCAGCAGTTTATTCGGGGGATCTGGGGCCAACGTCCTGACTTTC

D: -
J: TRBJ1-4
size: -
V: TRBV7-2
CDR3: CASSLREGAANEKLFF
DNA: TGTGCCAGCAGCTTACGTGAAGGGGCAGCGAATGAAAAACTGTTTTTT

D: -
J: TRBJ1-5
size: once
V: TRBV12-3/TRBV12-4
CDR3: CASSAGNQPQHF
DNA: TGTGCCAGCAGTGCGGGTAATCAGCCCCAGCATTTT

D: TRBD1
J: TRBJ2-3
size: -
V: TRBV3-1/TRBV3-2
CDR3: CASSQQGASTDTQYF
DNA: TGTGCCAGCAGCCAACAGGGGGCCAGCACAGATACGCAGTATTTT

D: -
J: TRBJ1-4
size: -
V: TRBV5-1
CDR3: CASSLETGTKKLFF
DNA: TGCGCCAGCAGCTTGGAAACCGGGACAAAAAAACTGTTTTTT

D: TRBD1
J: TRBJ1-4
size: once
V: TRBV15
CDR3: CATSRASSTGGVEKLFF
DNA: TGTGCCACCAGCAGAGCCTCCTCGACAGGGGGAGTTGAAAAACTGTTTTTT

D: -
J: TRBJ2-7
size: -
V: TRBV30
CDR3: CAWSVLQEQYF
DNA: TGTGCCTGGAGTGTACTCCAGGAGCAGTACTTC

D: -
J: TRBJ2-7
size: -
V: TRBV19
CDR3: CASSICHPCEQYF
DNA: TGTGCCAGTAGTATCTGCCACCCCTGCGAGCAGTACTTC

D: TRBD2
J: TRBJ2-3
size: -
V: TRBV24-1
CDR3: CATSDPGTSGGYADTQYF
DNA: TGTGCCACCAGTGATCCAGGGACTAGCGGGGGGTACGCAGATACGCAGTATTTT

D: TRBD1
J: TRBJ1-5
size: -
V: TRBV25-1
CDR3: CASSVQGAGQPQHF
DNA: TGTGCCAGCAGTGTTCAGGGGGCGGGACAGCCCCAGCATTTT

D: -
J: TRBJ2-5
size: -
V: TRBV28
CDR3: CASSSPQGGGETQYF
DNA: TGTGCCAGCAGTTCCCCGCAGGGTGGAGGGGAGACCCAGTACTTC

D: -
J: TRBJ1-1
size: -
V: TRBV7-2
CDR3: CASSRDGLNTEAFF
DNA: TGTGCCAGCAGCCGGGACGGATTGAACACTGAAGCTTTCTTT

D: TRBD1
J: TRBJ1-1
size: -
V: TRBV11-3
CDR3: CASSPGQGVSEAFF
DNA: TGTGCCAGCAGCCCGGGACAGGGGGTGTCTGAAGCTTTCTTT

D: TRBD2
J: TRBJ2-1
size: -
V: TRBV4-3
CDR3: CASSQDYGTRDYEQFF
DNA: TGCGCCAGCAGCCAAGATTACGGGACTAGGGATTACGAGCAGTTCTTC

D: TRBD1
J: TRBJ1-2
size: -
V: TRBV6-5
CDR3: CASRSGQAYGYTF
DNA: TGTGCCAGCAGGTCCGGACAGGCCTATGGCTACACCTTC

D: TRBD1
J: TRBJ1-1
size: -
V: TRBV7-8
CDR3: CASSPTGEVSEAFF
DNA: TGTGCCAGCAGCCCGACAGGGGAGGTCTCTGAAGCTTTCTTT

D: TRBD1
J: TRBJ1-1
size: -
V: TRBV30
CDR3: CAWTQGVNTEAFF
DNA: TGTGCCTGGACTCAGGGGGTGAACACTGAAGCTTTCTTT

D: -
J: TRBJ2-7
size: -
V: TRBV2
CDR3: CASTPLVGQYF
DNA: TGTGCCAGCACTCCCTTAGTCGGGCAGTACTTC

D: -
J: TRBJ1-1
size: -
V: TRBV9
CDR3: CASSVGSGIMNTEAFF
DNA: TGTGCCAGCAGCGTAGGCTCAGGGATCATGAACACTGAAGCTTTCTTT

D: TRBD1
J: TRBJ2-3
size: once
V: TRBV5-1
CDR3: CASSWRGQGGTTDTQYF
DNA: TGCGCCAGCAGCTGGAGGGGACAGGGAGGGACCACAGATACGCAGTATTTT

D: TRBD1
J: TRBJ1-2
size: -
V: TRBV13
CDR3: CASSTGQGYGYTF
DNA: TGTGCCAGCAGCACGGGACAGGGCTATGGCTACACCTTC

D: -
J: TRBJ1-1
size: -
V: TRBV16
CDR3: CASSKATEAFF
DNA: TGTGCCAGCAGTAAGGCTACTGAAGCTTTCTTT

D: -
J: TRBJ1-1
size: -
V: TRBV14
CDR3: CASSHKGPFREAFF
DNA: TGTGCCAGCAGCCATAAGGGCCCTTTCCGCGAAGCTTTCTTT

D: -
J: TRBJ1-2
size: -
V: TRBV5-1
CDR3: CASSDGTDYGYTF
DNA: TGCGCCAGCAGCGACGGGACGGACTATGGCTACACCTTC

D: -
J: TRBJ1-2
size: once
V: TRBV7-9
CDR3: CASSLGSAPNYGYTF
DNA: TGTGCCAGCAGCTTAGGATCAGCCCCCAACTATGGCTACACCTTC

D: -
J: TRBJ2-1
size: -
V: TRBV10-2
CDR3: CASSERRDNEQFF
DNA: TGCGCCAGCAGTGAAAGGCGCGACAATGAGCAGTTCTTC

D: -
J: TRBJ1-6
size: -
V: TRBV15
CDR3: CATSRVVAGSVGSYNSPLHF
DNA: TGTGCCACCAGCAGAGTGGTGGCAGGGTCCGTAGGCTCCTATAATTCACCCCTCCACTTT

D: -
J: TRBJ1-4
size: -
V: TRBV25-1
CDR3: CASSELAGDDEKLFF
DNA: TGTGCCAGCAGTGAACTTGCAGGGGATGACGAAAAACTGTTTTTT

D: -
J: TRBJ2-3
size: -
V: TRBV6-2/TRBV6-3
CDR3: CASSKLRQSKADTQYF
DNA: TGTGCCAGCAGTAAACTCCGACAGAGTAAGGCAGATACGCAGTATTTT

D: -
J: TRBJ1-2
size: once
V: TRBV9
CDR3: CASSITTGLSYGYTF
DNA: TGTGCCAGCAGCATAACGACAGGATTAAGCTATGGCTACACCTTC

D: -
J: TRBJ1-6
size: -
V: TRBV2
CDR3: CASSEQGSNSPLHF
DNA: TGTGCCAGCAGTGAACAGGGTTCGAATTCACCCCTCCACTTT

D: TRBD2
J: TRBJ2-7
size: -
V: TRBV5-1
CDR3: CASSPWSGGASSSYEQYF
DNA: TGCGCCAGCAGCCCCTGGAGCGGGGGGGCTTCGAGCTCCTACGAGCAGTACTTC

D: -
J: TRBJ1-1
size: -
V: TRBV7-2
CDR3: CASSFTGFMNTEAFF
DNA: TGTGCCAGCAGCTTTACGGGTTTCATGAACACTGAAGCTTTCTTT

D: TRBD2
J: TRBJ2-3
size: -
V: TRBV2
CDR3: CASLMGIAGVSTDTQYF
DNA: TGTGCCAGCCTGATGGGGATAGCGGGTGTCTCAACAGATACGCAGTATTTT

D: TRBD2
J: TRBJ2-1
size: -
V: TRBV19
CDR3: CASSSWTSGVVYNEQFF
DNA: TGTGCCAGTAGTTCCTGGACTAGCGGGGTGGTCTACAATGAGCAGTTCTTC